The rows below give T cell receptor beta chains drawn from one sample of a study of T cells in Graves' hyperthyroidism and ophthalmopathy. Using its own MiXCR run on the multiplex PCR reads, TCRdb lists one record per CDR3 protein. The sample consists of 550,000 to 700,000 distinct CDR3 sequences, under 60% of them appearing once. Sequenced sample: peripheral blood or thyroid tissue (not recorded which). These receptors were obtained from an adult woman with Graves' disease, either hyperthyroidism or ophthalmopathy (not recorded which). Each CDR3 is given with its conserved first and last residue. Each record gives: V gene, J gene, D gene, clone size, CDR3 protein, CDR3 DNA. The D gene is left open where the match is weak. Size is stated for part of the rows, as once, few or many counts, or as a class when the clone is expanded.

v_call: TRBV12-3/TRBV12-4; j_call: TRBJ2-7; d_call: TRBD2; clone_size: NA; cdr3_aa: CASVKTGTGGYEQYF; cdr3_nt: TGTGCCAGCGTCAAAACCGGGACGGGGGGCTACGAGCAGTACTTC
v_call: TRBV29-1; j_call: TRBJ1-5; d_call: NA; clone_size: once; cdr3_aa: CSATGDNQPQHF; cdr3_nt: TGCAGCGCGACAGGTGACAATCAGCCCCAGCATTTT
v_call: TRBV5-1; j_call: TRBJ1-4; d_call: NA; clone_size: many; cdr3_aa: CASTSGGQINEKLFF; cdr3_nt: TGCGCCAGCACCTCTGGAGGGCAGATTAATGAAAAACTGTTTTTT
v_call: TRBV5-5; j_call: TRBJ2-5; d_call: NA; clone_size: many; cdr3_aa: CASRLWGTEGQETQYF; cdr3_nt: TGTGCCAGCAGACTATGGGGTACGGAGGGCCAAGAGACCCAGTACTTC
v_call: TRBV6-1; j_call: TRBJ2-5; d_call: NA; clone_size: many; cdr3_aa: CASSGDGQETQYF; cdr3_nt: TGTGCCAGCAGTGGAGACGGCCAAGAGACCCAGTACTTC
v_call: TRBV5-6; j_call: TRBJ2-2; d_call: TRBD2; clone_size: NA; cdr3_aa: CASSLTGGTNTGELFF; cdr3_nt: TGTGCCAGCAGCTTGACCGGGGGGACGAACACCGGGGAGCTGTTTTTT
v_call: TRBV9; j_call: TRBJ2-7; d_call: NA; clone_size: NA; cdr3_aa: CASSVDSRIYEQYF; cdr3_nt: TGTGCCAGCAGCGTAGACAGCAGAATCTACGAGCAGTACTTC
v_call: TRBV24-1; j_call: TRBJ2-5; d_call: NA; clone_size: NA; cdr3_aa: CATSDSVGETQYF; cdr3_nt: TGTGCCACCAGTGATTCTGTTGGGGAGACCCAGTACTTC
v_call: TRBV10-3; j_call: TRBJ2-5; d_call: NA; clone_size: NA; cdr3_aa: CAITTSGGTQYF; cdr3_nt: TGTGCCATCACCACAAGTGGAGGGACCCAGTACTTC
v_call: TRBV10-2; j_call: TRBJ2-7; d_call: NA; clone_size: NA; cdr3_aa: CASSDGRAYEQYF; cdr3_nt: TGCGCCAGCAGTGACGGCAGGGCATACGAGCAGTACTTC
v_call: TRBV24-1; j_call: TRBJ2-2; d_call: NA; clone_size: many; cdr3_aa: CATQGRAEAGELFF; cdr3_nt: TGTGCCACCCAGGGCAGGGCGGAGGCCGGGGAGCTGTTTTTT